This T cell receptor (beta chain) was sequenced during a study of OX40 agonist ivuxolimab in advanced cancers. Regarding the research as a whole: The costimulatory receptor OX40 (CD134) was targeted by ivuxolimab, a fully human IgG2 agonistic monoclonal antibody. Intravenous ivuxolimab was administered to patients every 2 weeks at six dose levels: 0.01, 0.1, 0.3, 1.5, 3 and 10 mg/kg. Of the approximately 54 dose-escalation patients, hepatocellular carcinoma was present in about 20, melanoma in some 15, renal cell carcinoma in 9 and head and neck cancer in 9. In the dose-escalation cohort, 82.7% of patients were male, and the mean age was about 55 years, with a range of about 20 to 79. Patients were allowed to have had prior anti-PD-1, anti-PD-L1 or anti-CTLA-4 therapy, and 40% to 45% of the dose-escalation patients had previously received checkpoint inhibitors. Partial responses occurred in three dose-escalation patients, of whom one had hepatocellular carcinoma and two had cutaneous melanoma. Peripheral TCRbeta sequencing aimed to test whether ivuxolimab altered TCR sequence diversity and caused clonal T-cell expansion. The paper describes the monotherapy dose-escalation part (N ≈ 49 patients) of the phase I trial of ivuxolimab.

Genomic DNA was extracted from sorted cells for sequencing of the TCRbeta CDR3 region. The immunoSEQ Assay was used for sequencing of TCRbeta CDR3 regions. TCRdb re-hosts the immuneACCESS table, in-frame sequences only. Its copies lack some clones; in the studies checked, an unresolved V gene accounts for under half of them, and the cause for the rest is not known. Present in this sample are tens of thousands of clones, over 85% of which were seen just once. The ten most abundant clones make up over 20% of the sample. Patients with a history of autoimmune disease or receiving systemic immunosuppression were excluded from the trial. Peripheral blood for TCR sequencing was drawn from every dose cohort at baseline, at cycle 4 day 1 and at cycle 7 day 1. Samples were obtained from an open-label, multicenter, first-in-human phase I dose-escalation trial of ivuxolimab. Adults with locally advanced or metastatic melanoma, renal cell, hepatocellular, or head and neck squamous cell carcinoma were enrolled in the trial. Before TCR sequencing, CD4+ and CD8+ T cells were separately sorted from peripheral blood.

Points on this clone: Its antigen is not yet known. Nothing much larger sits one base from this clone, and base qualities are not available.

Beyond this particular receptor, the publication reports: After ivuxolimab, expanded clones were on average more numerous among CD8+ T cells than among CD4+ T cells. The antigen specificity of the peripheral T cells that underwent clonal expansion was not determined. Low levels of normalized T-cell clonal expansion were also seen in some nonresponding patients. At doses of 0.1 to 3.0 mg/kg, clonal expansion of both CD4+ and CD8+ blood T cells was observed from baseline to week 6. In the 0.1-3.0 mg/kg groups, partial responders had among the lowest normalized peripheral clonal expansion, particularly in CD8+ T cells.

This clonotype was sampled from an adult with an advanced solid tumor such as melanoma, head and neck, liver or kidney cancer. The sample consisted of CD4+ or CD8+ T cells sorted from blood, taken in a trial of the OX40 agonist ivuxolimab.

Here the CDR3 is given as CASSRVNTGELFF. The nucleotide sequence is TGTGCCAGCAGCAGGGTGAACACCGGGGAGCTGTTTTTT. The rearranged chain carries TRBV6-1 and TRBJ2-2; the D gene is possibly TRBD1, with 5 bases matching. The germline V gene encodes CDR1 MNHNS and CDR2 SASEGT. V loses 6 bases of germline sequence and J loses 1 base, and the interval between the two ends is 6 bases. There are 13 amino acids in the CDR3, from cysteine to phenylalanine inclusive. The CDR3 DNA has 39 bases and is translated from base 1.